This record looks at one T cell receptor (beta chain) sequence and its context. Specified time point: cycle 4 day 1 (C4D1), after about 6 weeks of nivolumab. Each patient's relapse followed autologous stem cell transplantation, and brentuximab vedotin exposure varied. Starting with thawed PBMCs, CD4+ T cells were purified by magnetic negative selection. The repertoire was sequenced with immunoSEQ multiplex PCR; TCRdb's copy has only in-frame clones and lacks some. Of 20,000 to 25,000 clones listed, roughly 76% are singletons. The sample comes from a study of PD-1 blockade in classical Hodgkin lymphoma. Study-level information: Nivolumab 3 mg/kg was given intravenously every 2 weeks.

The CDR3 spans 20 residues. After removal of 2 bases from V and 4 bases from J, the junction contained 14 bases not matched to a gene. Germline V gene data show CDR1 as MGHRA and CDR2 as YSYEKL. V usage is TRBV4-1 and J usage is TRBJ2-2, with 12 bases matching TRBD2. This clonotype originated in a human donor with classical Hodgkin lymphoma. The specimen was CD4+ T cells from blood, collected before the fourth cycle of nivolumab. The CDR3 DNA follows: TGCGCCAGCAGCCAATCCCCAATTCTAGCGGGGGGGCTAGCCACCGGGGAGCTGTTTTTT. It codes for CASSQSPILAGGLATGELFF.